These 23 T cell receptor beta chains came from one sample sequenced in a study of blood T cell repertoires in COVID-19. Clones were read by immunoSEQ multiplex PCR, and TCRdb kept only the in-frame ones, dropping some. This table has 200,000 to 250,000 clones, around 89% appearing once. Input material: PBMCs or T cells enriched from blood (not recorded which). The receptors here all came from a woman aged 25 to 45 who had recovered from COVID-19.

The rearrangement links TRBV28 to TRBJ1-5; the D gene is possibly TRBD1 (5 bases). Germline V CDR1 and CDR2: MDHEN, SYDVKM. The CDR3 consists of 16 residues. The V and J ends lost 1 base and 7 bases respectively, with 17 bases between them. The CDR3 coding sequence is TGTGCCAGCAGTTTATCCAGCAGGGTAACCAGGCAGCCCCAGCATTTT. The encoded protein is CASSLSSRVTRQPQHF.

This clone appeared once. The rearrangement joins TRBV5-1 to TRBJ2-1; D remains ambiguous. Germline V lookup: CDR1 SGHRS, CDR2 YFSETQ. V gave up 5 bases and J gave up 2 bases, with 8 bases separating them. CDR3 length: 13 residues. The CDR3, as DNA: TGCGCCAGCAGAATAACTACCTACAATGAGCAGTTCTTC. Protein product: CASRITTYNEQFF. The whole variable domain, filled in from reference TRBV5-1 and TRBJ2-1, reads KAGVTQTPRYLIKTRGQQVTLSCSPISGHRSVSWYQQTPGQGLQFLFEYFSETQRNKGNFPGRFSGRQFSNSRSEMNVSTLELGDSALYLCASRITTYNEQFFGPGTRLTVL.

In DNA form, the CDR3 reads TGCGCCAGCAGCCGGAGGACTAGCGACGGTGAGCAGTTCTTC. It translates to CASSRRTSDGEQFF. The J gene is TRBJ2-1, the V gene TRBV4-3, with 9 bases identical to TRBD2. Germline lookup yields CDR1 LGHNA and CDR2 YSLEER. With 4 bases clipped from V and 9 bases from J, the junction kept 7 bases outside the gene matches. This CDR3 region has 14 residues.

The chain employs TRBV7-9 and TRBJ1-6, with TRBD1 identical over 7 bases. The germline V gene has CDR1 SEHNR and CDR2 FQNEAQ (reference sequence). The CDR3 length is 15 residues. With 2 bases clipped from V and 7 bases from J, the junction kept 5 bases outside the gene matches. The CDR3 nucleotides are TGTGCCAGCAGCTTACGGCAGGGGGTAAATTCACCCCTCCACTTT. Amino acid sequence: CASSLRQGVNSPLHF.

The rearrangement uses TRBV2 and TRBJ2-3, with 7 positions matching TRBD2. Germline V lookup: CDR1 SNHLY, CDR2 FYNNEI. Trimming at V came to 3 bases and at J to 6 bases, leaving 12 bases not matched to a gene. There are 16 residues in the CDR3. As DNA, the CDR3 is TGTGCCAGCAGTGATGACGTCGGGGCGGGAGTCGATACGCAGTATTTT. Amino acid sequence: CASSDDVGAGVDTQYF.

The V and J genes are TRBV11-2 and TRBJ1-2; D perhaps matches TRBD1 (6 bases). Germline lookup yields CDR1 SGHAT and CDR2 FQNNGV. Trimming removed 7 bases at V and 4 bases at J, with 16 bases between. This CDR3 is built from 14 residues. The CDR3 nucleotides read TGTGCCAGCACCCCAGGGGCGGGGGGCTATGGCTACACCTTC. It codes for CASTPGAGGYGYTF.

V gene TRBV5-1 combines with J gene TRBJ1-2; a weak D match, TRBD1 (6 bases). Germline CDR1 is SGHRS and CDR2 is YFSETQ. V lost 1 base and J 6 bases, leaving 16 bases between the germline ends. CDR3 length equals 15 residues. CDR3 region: CASSLQGLAGDGYTF. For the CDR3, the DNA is TGCGCCAGCAGCTTGCAGGGTTTGGCAGGGGATGGCTACACCTTC.

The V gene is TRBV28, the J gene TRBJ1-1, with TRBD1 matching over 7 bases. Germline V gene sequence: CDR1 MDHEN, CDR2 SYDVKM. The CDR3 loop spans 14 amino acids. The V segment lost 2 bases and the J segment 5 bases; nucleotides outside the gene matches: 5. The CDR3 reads CASSLRQGVTEAFF. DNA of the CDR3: TGTGCCAGCAGTTTAAGGCAGGGGGTAACTGAAGCTTTCTTT.

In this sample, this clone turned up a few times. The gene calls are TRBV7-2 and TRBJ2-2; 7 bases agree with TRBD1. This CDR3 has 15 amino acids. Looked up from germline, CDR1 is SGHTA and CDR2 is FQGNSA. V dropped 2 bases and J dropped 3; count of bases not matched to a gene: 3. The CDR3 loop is CASSLTGTDTGELFF. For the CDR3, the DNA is TGTGCCAGCAGCTTAACCGGGACAGACACCGGGGAGCTGTTTTTT.

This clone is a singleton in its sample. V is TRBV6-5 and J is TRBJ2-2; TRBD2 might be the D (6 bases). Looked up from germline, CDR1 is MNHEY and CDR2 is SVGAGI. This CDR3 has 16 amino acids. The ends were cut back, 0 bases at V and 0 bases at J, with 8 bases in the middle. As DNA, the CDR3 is TGTGCCAGCAGTTACTCCGGGACTCCGAACACCGGGGAGCTGTTTTTT. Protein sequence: CASSYSGTPNTGELFF.

The CDR3 region is CASSPRPGTGHEQYF. The CDR3 DNA reads TGTGCCAGCAGCCCACGTCCCGGGACAGGGCACGAGCAGTACTTC. The gene calls are TRBV7-2 and TRBJ2-7; 9 bases fit TRBD1. This CDR3 is 15 amino acids long. The ends lost 5 bases at V and 5 bases at J; junction bases unmatched: 10. The germline gives CDR1 SGHTA, CDR2 FQGNSA.

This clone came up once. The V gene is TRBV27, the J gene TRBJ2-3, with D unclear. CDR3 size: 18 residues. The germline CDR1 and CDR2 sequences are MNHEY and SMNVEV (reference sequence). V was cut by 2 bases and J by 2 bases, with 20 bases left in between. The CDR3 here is CASSLRYPLLLFTDTQYF. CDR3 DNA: TGTGCCAGCAGTTTACGCTACCCCCTACTCCTCTTCACAGATACGCAGTATTTT.

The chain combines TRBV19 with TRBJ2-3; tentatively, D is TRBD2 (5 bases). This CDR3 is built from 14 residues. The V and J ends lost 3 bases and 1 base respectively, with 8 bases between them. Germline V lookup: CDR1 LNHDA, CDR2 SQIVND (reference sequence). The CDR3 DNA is TGTGCCAGTAGTATCGAGGGAGGCACAGATACGCAGTATTTT. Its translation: CASSIEGGTDTQYF.

Here the CDR3 DNA reads TGCGCCAGCAGCCAATCTGGGGCCTACGGTGAGGATACGCAGTATTTT. Its protein product is CASSQSGAYGEDTQYF. The rearrangement joins TRBV4-3 to TRBJ2-3, with D tentatively TRBD1 (5 bases). CDR1 LGHNA and CDR2 YSLEER come from the germline V gene. CDR3 length: 16 residues. Trimming left V 2 bases short and J 6 bases short, with 18 bases between.

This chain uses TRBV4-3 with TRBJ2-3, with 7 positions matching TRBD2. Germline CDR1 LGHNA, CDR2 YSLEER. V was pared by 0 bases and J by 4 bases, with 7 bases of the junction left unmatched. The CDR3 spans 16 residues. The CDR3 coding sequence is TGCGCCAGCAGCCAAGATGGCGGGAGACAGTCAGATACGCAGTATTTT. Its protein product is CASSQDGGRQSDTQYF.

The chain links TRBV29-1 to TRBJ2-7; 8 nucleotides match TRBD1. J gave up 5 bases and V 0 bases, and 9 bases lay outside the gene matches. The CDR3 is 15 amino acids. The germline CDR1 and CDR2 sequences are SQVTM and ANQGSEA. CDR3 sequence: CSVEDLQGQGDEQYF. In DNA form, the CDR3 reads TGCAGCGTTGAAGATCTTCAAGGACAGGGTGACGAGCAGTACTTC.

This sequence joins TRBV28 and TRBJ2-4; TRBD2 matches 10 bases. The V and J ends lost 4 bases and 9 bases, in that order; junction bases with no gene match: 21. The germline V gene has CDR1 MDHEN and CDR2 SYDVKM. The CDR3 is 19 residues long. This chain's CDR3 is CASSSPPRGSGRAGSIQYF. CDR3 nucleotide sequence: TGTGCCAGCAGTTCTCCCCCCCGGGGGAGCGGGAGGGCGGGGTCCATTCAGTACTTC.

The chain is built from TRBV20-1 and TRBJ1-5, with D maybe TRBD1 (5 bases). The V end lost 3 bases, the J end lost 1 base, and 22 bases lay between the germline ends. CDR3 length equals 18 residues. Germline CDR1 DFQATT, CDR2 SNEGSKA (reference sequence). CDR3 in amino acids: CSASSPWGAGGSNQPQHF. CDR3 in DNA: TGCAGTGCTAGTTCCCCTTGGGGCGCGGGGGGGAGCAATCAGCCCCAGCATTTT.

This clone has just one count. The CDR3 reads CASSLDSRDLYNEQFF. The DNA for the CDR3 is TGTGCCAGCAGCTTAGACTCCCGGGATCTCTACAATGAGCAGTTCTTC. V usage is TRBV7-2 and J usage is TRBJ2-1, with D maybe TRBD2 (5 bases). Germline CDR1 SGHTA, CDR2 FQGNSA. Trimming took off 1 base at V and 3 bases at J, with 13 bases between the two ends. CDR3 length equals 16 residues.

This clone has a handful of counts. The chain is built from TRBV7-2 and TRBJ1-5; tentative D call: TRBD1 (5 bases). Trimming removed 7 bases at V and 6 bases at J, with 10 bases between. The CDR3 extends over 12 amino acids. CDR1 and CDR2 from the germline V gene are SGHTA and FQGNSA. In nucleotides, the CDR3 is TGTGCCAGCACCGGGGGAGGTCAGCCCCAGCATTTT. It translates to CASTGGGQPQHF.

The DNA for the CDR3 is TGTGCCAGCAGCCGACGGGAGGCTGGGGCCAACGTCCTGACTTTC. Encoded protein: CASSRREAGANVLTF. The chain links TRBV9 to TRBJ2-6; TRBD2 matches 7 bases. V gave up 4 bases and J gave up 2 bases; unmatched junction bases: 3. Germline V gene lookup returns CDR1 SGDLS and CDR2 YYNGEE. The CDR3 has 15 amino acids.

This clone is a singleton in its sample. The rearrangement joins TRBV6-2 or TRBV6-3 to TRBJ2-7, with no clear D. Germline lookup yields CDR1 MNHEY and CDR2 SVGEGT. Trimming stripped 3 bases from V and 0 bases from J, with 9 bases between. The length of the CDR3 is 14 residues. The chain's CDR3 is CASSYSKSSYEQYF. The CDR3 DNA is TGTGCCAGCAGTTATAGTAAGAGCTCCTACGAGCAGTACTTC.

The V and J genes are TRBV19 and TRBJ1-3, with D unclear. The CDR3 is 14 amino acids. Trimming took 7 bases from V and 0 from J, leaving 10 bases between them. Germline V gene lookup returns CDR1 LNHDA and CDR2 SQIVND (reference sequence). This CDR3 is CASTTTPSGNTIYF. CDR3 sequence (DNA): TGTGCCAGTACGACAACCCCCTCTGGAAACACCATATATTTT.